This entry describes one T cell receptor beta chain. Its antigen target is currently unknown. Per-base qualities were not stored, and no clone one base away is much larger. This sample is drawn from a study of regulatory T cells in long-lasting Graves disease (dated by TCRdb to the early 2020s). About the full investigation: Persistent Graves' disease meant more than 5 years of antithyroid drug treatment with TSH receptor autoantibodies that stayed positive. The study took place in China and was registered as a clinical trial. Peripheral blood TCR sequencing and RNA sequencing compared persistent Graves' disease patients with newly diagnosed Graves' disease patients. TCR sequencing covered roughly 13 persistent and roughly 20 newly diagnosed Graves' disease patients, approximately 33 samples in total. On average, persistent Graves' disease patients in the clinical cohort had been on antithyroid drugs for around 9.5 years. Overall study outcomes, separate from this receptor: More public clonotypes were shared among persistent patients (roughly 2,900) than among newly diagnosed patients (approximately 930). Persistent Graves' disease patients showed lower TCR Shannon entropy and fewer highly expanded clones than newly diagnosed patients, suggesting clonal expansion. Only peripheral blood was studied, because thyroid tissue, the primary lesion, was inaccessible. Only the TCR beta chain was sequenced and analyzed. As a limitation, the authors acknowledged that the small sample size may reduce accuracy. Preferential use of TRBV28, TRBJ1-2 and TRBJ2-5 was observed in persistent disease, whereas TRBV20-1 and TRBJ2-1 were favored in newly diagnosed disease.

The label giving this sample's time point can be read as: persistent/refractory GD, antithyroid drugs over 5 years with positive TRAb. For both TCR sequencing and RNA sequencing, RNA was extracted from PBMCs using TRIzol. Graves' disease was diagnosed according to American Thyroid Association guidelines. The patients came from an endocrinology department in Xi'an, China. Each patient gave 9 to 10 milliliters of peripheral blood, collected in an EDTA anticoagulant tube. Ficoll Paque Plus density gradient separation was used to isolate PBMCs, and no additional T cell sorting was done. An Agilent 2100 Bioanalyzer and agarose gel were used to check RNA quality, while a NanoDrop 2000 measured RNA concentration. The junction shows trimming of 2 bases on V and 9 bases on J, plus 11 bases between the germline ends. From the cysteine through the phenylalanine, the CDR3 covers 13 amino acids. The CDR3 DNA has 39 bases and is translated from base 1. CDR1 SGHTA and CDR2 FQGNSA were looked up in the germline V gene.

Libraries were prepared through multiplex PCR. Sequenced on an Illumina HiSeq 4000. TCR beta libraries were built with iRepertoire HTBI primers and Arm-PCR amplification of CDR3 regions. Before sequencing, the PCR products went through gel purification. From the authors' description of their analysis: Across samples, 60 to 75 TRBV and 15 or so TRBJ segments were identified and used for gene usage analysis of CDR3 amino acid clonotypes. Filtered high-quality paired reads were merged into contigs using COPE and FqMerger. BLAST was used to align contigs to the IMGT TRBV, TRBD and TRBJ reference genes, and CDR3 was defined following IMGT. Clonotypes above 0.1% frequency were classified as highly expanded clones. Shannon entropy served as the measure of repertoire diversity, while the Gini coefficient captured V-J evenness. A clonotype was considered public if more than one individual shared it. The raw public reads went through TCRdb reprocessing: fastp at Q25, MiXCR clone calling, in-frame beta chains kept. Each CDR3 protein gets just one entry, which takes the most common genes and DNA from the rows behind it. TCRdb, rather than the study authors, made the V and J calls. For this sample the table gives under 450,000 distinct CDR3 sequences, of which more than 20% were detected only once. Jointly, the top ten make up 28% of the sample.

This sequence originates from a woman in her 40s with Graves disease. Donor details come from another sample of the same person, matched by shared clones. This sequence uses TRBV7-2 and TRBJ1-5; the D segment cannot be called with confidence. The sample here was peripheral blood mononuclear cells (PBMCs), taken when the disease was refractory, from a patient treated with antithyroid drugs. The CDR3 is CASSLTYSAPQHF. The nucleotide sequence reads TGTGCCAGCAGCTTAACTTACAGTGCGCCCCAGCATTTT.